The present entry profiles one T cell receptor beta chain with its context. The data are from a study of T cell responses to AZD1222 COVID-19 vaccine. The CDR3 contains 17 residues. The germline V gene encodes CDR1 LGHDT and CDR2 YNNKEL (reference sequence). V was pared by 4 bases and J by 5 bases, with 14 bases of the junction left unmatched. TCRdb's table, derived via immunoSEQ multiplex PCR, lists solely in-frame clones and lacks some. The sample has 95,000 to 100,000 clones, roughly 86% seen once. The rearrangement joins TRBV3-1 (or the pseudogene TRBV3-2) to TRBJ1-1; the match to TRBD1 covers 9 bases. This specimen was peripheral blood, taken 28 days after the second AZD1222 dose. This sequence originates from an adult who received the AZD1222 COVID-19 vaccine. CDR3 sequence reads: CASSPIGQGLEDTEAFF. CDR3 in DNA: TGTGCCAGCAGCCCAATCGGACAGGGGTTAGAGGATACTGAAGCTTTCTTT.